This T cell receptor (beta chain) derives from a study of blood T cells in healthy people across ages (dated by TCRdb to between 2015 and 2016). Context from the whole study: In model experiments, template switching captured roughly one uniquely barcoded TCR beta cDNA molecule for every two T cells. For two donors (one aged 18 to 29 and one aged 80 or older), the study analyzed two additional independent replicas of 1 million unique cDNA reads from the same blood draw. To avoid experimental bias, donors of different ages were distributed randomly across sequencing lanes. To track age-related changes in TCR beta repertoire diversity, the study relied on deep sequencing normalized with unique cDNA molecular identifiers. Donors were grouped into four age groups: young (average about 15 years), middle-aged (roughly 38), aged (approximately 67) and long-lived (less than 85). Results the study describes overall, beyond this receptor: There was a strong correlation between observed TCR beta diversity and the percentage of naive T cells measured by flow cytometry. Because profiling used bulk unsorted PBMCs, naive and antigen-experienced compartments could not be compared conclusively. As age increased, observed TCR beta diversity per million T cells dropped in a roughly linear way, and a significant reduction was already evident by age 40. Compared with the aged group, the long-lived group had more naive CD4+ T cells, fewer expanded clones and increased TCR diversity, a pattern suggesting age selection. Estimates of total diversity based on one million sequenced T cells were considered lower bounds and underestimates. Because the CMV infection status of the donors was unknown, age-related changes in expanded clonotypes may potentially have been confounded.

Systemically healthy Caucasian individuals from Russia, 39 in total and aged about 6 to 95 years, were included as donors. Each donor gave about 11 milliliters of peripheral blood, drawn into EDTA-treated Vacutainer tubes. Ficoll-Paque density-gradient centrifugation was used to isolate PBMCs, with at least 6.5 million obtained per sample. Total RNA, at least 6 micrograms per sample, was extracted from PBMCs with Trizol reagent. For every donor, an aliquot of PBMCs went through flow cytometry to measure the percentages of naive CD45RAhigh/CD27high T cells. Library creation used 5' RACE. Sequencing was carried out with an Illumina HiSeq 2500. A second PCR of roughly 7 to 12 cycles was performed with a sample-barcoded 5' primer and a J-beta primer mix. Each TCR beta cDNA molecule received a unique molecular identifier from a template-switch 5' adaptor carrying 12 random nucleotides. Each sample yielded at least 2.5 million CDR3-containing paired-end reads. First-strand cDNA synthesis was performed from all RNA using the Mint cDNA synthesis kit, with priming by a TRBC-specific oligonucleotide. After uracil-DNA glycosylase treatment, a first 18-cycle PCR used universal primers M1SS and BC2_uni_R on all cDNA. In the paper's pipeline: Each sample was normalized by randomly selecting 1 million high-quality reads, each carrying a distinct molecular identifier. Instead of being binned into consensus sequences, reads with shared molecular identifiers were discarded. MiTCR, run with a Q25 quality threshold and the strictest error-elimination algorithm, handled CDR3 identification, clonotype clustering and error correction. A nonparametric unseen species model with Euler transformation was used to estimate lower-bound total TCR beta diversity. TCRdb's own reprocessing of the public reads used fastp at Q25 and MiXCR and kept productive beta chains. Rows are unified per CDR3 protein, each entry keeping the most common DNA and genes. TCRdb assigned the V and J calls; the authors' analysis was not used. The sample yields about 970,000 distinct CDR3 sequences; 51% were counted once. The ten biggest clones cover 20% to 25% of the sample.

This clonotype was seen more than once but under ten times. Its antigen has not been determined. Within one base of it there is no much larger clone, and no base qualities were kept. V loses 5 bases at its end and J loses 3 bases; junction bases beyond the gene matches: 2. Inclusive of the bounding cysteine and phenylalanine, the CDR3 is 14 residues long. The DNA shown is the 42-base CDR3, in frame from base 1. CDR1 is given as SEHNR and CDR2 as FQNEAQ, both from the germline V gene (reference sequence). Sequenced material: blood. The receptor's source is a woman aged 55-70 years in good health. The V gene is TRBV7-9 and the J gene is TRBJ1-5, and TRBD1 matches 9 of the central bases. The CDR3 in this case is CASSRTGDNQPQHF. The base sequence is TGTGCCAGCAGCCGGACAGGGGACAATCAGCCCCAGCATTTT.